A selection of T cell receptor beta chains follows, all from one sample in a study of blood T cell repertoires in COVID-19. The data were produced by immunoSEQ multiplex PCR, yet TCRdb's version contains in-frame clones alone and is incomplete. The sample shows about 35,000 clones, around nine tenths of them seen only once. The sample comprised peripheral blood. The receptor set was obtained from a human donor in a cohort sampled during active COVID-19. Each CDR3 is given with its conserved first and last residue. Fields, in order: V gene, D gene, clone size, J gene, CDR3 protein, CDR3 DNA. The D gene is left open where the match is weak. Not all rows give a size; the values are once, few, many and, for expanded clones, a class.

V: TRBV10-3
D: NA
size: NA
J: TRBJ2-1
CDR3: CAISGGTYNEQFF
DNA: TGTGCCATCTCTGGGGGGACCTACAATGAGCAGTTCTTC

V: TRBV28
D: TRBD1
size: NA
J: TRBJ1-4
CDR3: CASSLSADRGSEKLFF
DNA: TGTGCCAGCAGTTTATCAGCGGACAGGGGAAGTGAAAAACTGTTTTTT

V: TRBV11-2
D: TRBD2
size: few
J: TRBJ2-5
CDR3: CASRREGPPETQYF
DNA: TGTGCCAGCAGACGGGAGGGCCCTCCAGAGACCCAGTACTTC

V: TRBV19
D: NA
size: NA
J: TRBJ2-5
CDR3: CASSIDYLQETQYF
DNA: TGTGCCAGTAGTATAGACTATCTGCAAGAGACCCAGTACTTC

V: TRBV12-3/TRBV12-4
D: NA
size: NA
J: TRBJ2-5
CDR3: CASSPRTAGTQYF
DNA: TGTGCCAGCAGCCCCCGGACAGCTGGAACCCAGTACTTC

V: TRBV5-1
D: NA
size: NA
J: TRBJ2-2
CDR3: CASSLAGPDTGELFF
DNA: TGCGCCAGCAGCTTGGCGGGTCCGGACACCGGGGAGCTGTTTTTT

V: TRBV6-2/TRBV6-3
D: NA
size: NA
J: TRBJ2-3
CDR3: CASSYASPQDTQYF
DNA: TGTGCCAGCAGTTATGCTAGCCCCCAGGATACGCAGTATTTT

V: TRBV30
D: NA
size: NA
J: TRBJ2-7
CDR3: CACTRQASYEQYF
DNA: TGTGCCTGCACCCGACAGGCCTCCTACGAGCAGTACTTC

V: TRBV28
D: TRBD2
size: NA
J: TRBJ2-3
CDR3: CASSFASGRSTDTQYF
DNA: TGTGCCAGCAGTTTCGCTAGCGGGAGGAGCACAGATACGCAGTATTTT

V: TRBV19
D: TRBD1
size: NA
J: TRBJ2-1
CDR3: CASSKTTGTGGIYNEQFF
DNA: TGTGCCAGTAGTAAAACAACCGGGACAGGGGGCATCTACAATGAGCAGTTCTTC

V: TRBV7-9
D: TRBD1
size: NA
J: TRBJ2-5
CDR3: CASSFDRGQETQYF
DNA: TGTGCCAGCAGCTTTGACAGGGGGCAAGAGACCCAGTACTTC

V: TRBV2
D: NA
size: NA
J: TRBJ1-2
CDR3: CASGGQLNYGYTF
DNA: TGTGCCAGCGGAGGACAGCTAAATTATGGCTACACCTTC

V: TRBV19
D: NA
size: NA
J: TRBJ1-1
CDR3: CASSIYSGNTEAFF
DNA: TGTGCCAGTAGTATATATAGCGGGAACACTGAAGCTTTCTTT

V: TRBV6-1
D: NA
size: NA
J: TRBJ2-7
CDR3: CASSDGSLAAYEQYF
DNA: TGTGCCAGCAGTGACGGCTCATTAGCGGCCTACGAGCAGTACTTC

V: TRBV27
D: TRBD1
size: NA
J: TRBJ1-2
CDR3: CASSPRQGPNYGYTF
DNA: TGTGCCAGCAGTCCCCGACAGGGACCTAACTATGGCTACACCTTC

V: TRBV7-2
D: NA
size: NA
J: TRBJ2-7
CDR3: CASSLASNGIYEQYF
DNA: TGTGCCAGCAGCTTAGCGTCAAACGGTATCTACGAGCAGTACTTC

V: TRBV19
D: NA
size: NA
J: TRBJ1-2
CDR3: CASSINNRVGYTF
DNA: TGTGCCAGTAGTATAAATAACAGGGTTGGCTACACCTTC

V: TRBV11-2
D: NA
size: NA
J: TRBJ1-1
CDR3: CASSFGSRGPEAFF
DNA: TGTGCCAGCAGCTTCGGTTCGCGGGGGCCTGAAGCTTTCTTT

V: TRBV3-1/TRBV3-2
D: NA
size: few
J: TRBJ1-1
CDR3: CASSFYQGTAFF
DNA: TGTGCCAGCAGCTTCTATCAGGGGACAGCTTTCTTT

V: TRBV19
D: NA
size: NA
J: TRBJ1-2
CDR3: CASSETGNYGYTF
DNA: TGTGCCAGTAGTGAAACAGGGAACTATGGCTACACCTTC

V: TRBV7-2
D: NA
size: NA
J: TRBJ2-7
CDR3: CASANHYEQYF
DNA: TGTGCCAGCGCTAACCACTACGAGCAGTACTTC

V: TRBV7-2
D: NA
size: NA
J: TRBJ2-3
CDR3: CASSLLGTQYF
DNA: TGTGCCAGCAGCCTTCTCGGTACGCAGTATTTT

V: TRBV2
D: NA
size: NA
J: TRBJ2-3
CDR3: CASGLTDTQYF
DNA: TGTGCCAGCGGACTTACAGATACGCAGTATTTT

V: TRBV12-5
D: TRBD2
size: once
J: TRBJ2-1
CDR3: CASGLATTASLRGGGNEQFF
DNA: TGTGCTAGTGGTTTGGCCACGACCGCCTCCCTGCGGGGGGGCGGGAATGAGCAGTTCTTC

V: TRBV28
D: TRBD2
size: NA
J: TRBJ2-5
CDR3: CASNPRGGAQETQYF
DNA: TGTGCCAGCAACCCCCGGGGAGGGGCCCAAGAGACCCAGTACTTC

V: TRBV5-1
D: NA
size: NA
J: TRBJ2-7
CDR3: CASSLNSGTEQYF
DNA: TGCGCCAGCAGCTTGAACTCAGGTACCGAGCAGTACTTC

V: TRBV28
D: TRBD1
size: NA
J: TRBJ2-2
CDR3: CASRPTGGNTGELFF
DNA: TGTGCCAGCAGACCGACAGGGGGCAACACCGGGGAGCTGTTTTTT

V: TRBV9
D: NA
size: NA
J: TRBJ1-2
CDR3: CASSLSSGYGYTF
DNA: TGTGCCAGCAGCCTCTCATCGGGCTATGGCTACACCTTC

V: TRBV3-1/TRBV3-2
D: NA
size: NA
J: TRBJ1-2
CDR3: CASSQGGEGYGYTF
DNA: TGTGCCAGCAGCCAGGGGGGAGAGGGCTATGGCTACACCTTC

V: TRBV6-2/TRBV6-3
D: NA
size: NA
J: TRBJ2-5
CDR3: CASSYGTGVQQETQYF
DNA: TGTGCCAGCAGTTACGGTACGGGGGTTCAACAAGAGACCCAGTACTTC

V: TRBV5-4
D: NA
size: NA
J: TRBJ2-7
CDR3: CASSLPDYYEQYF
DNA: TGTGCCAGCAGCCTACCTGACTACTACGAGCAGTACTTC

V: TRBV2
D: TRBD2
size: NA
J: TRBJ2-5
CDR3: CARTPSGRAGETQYF
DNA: TGTGCCAGGACCCCTAGCGGGAGGGCCGGAGAGACCCAGTACTTC

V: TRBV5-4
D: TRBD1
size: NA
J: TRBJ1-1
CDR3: CASSSRGQGMNTEAFF
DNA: TGTGCCAGCAGCTCCCGGGGACAGGGGATGAACACTGAAGCTTTCTTT

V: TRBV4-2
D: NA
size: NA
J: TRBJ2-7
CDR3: CASSYQRDYEQYF
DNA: TGTGCCAGCAGCTATCAGAGGGACTACGAGCAGTACTTC

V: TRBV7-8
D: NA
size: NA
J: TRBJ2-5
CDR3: CASSDGGETQYF
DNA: TGTGCCAGCAGCGACGGAGGGGAGACCCAGTACTTC

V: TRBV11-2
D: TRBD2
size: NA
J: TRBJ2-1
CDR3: CASSHGGNSYNEQFF
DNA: TGTGCCAGCAGCCACGGGGGGAACTCCTACAATGAGCAGTTCTTC

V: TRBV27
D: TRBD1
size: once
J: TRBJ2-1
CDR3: CASSNQGAHHNEQFF
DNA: TGTGCCAGCAGCAACCAGGGGGCGCATCACAATGAGCAGTTCTTC

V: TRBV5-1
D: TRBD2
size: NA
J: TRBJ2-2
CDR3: CASRLTAGGPGELFF
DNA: TGCGCCAGCAGACTGACAGCGGGAGGGCCCGGGGAGCTGTTTTTT

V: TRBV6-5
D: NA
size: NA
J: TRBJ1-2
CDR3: CASSRTAHGYTF
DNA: TGTGCCAGCAGCCGGACAGCTCATGGCTACACCTTC

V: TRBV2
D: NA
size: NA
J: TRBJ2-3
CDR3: CASSGGRVLNTQYF
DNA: TGTGCCAGCAGTGGGGGCAGGGTGTTGAATACGCAGTATTTT

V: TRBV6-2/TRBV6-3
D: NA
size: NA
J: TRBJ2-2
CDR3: CASSYRPGGELFF
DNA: TGTGCCAGCAGTTACCGCCCAGGCGGGGAGCTGTTTTTT